These 10 T cell receptor beta chains originate from one sample sequenced in a study of radiotherapy plus CTLA-4 blockade in lung cancer. The repertoire was sequenced with immunoSEQ multiplex PCR; TCRdb's copy has only in-frame clones and lacks some. The data hold some 110,000 clones, with 70% to 85% observed a single time. The sample consisted of peripheral blood, taken from a patient treated with radiotherapy plus ipilimumab. The receptors were sampled from a human donor with non-small cell lung cancer that progressed on radiotherapy plus ipilimumab. Some clones in this sample may be carry-over from other donors' samples.

This chain joins TRBV5-6 and TRBJ1-4; 12 nucleotides agree with TRBD1. The CDR3 spans 15 residues. Germline V gene sequence: CDR1 SGHDT, CDR2 YYEEEE. The junction had 5 bases not matched to a gene; V was cut back by 1 base and J by 10 bases. The CDR3: CASSLWGTGGGKLFF. The CDR3 region has the DNA TGTGCCAGCAGCTTGTGGGGGACAGGGGGCGGAAAACTGTTTTTT.

J is TRBJ1-6 and V is TRBV5-4; D is perhaps TRBD1 (6 bases). The CDR3 totals 16 residues. The V and J ends lost 4 bases and 2 bases respectively, with 13 bases between them. Germline V gives CDR1 SGHNT, CDR2 YYREEE (reference sequence). CDR3 sequence (DNA): TGTGCCAGCAGCCCTGCCGGGGACACCTATAATTCACCCCTCCACTTT. Amino acids: CASSPAGDTYNSPLHF.

The chain joins TRBV7-2 to TRBJ2-7, with unresolved D. Trimming pared 1 base from V and 6 bases from J, leaving 13 bases between. Germline lookup yields CDR1 SGHTA and CDR2 FQGNSA. CDR3 length: 14 residues. DNA for the CDR3: TGTGCCAGCAGCTTAGGGACCGGGTTCGCCGAGCAGTACTTC. Translation: CASSLGTGFAEQYF.

V and J are TRBV2 and TRBJ2-7; D not resolved. Trimming took off 4 bases at V and 7 bases at J, with 11 bases between the two ends. Germline CDR1 SNHLY, CDR2 FYNNEI. The CDR3 totals 12 residues. The CDR3 sequence is CASSAGLGEQYF. CDR3 coding DNA: TGTGCCAGCAGTGCGGGCTTGGGTGAGCAGTACTTC. The whole variable domain, remainder taken from reference TRBV2 and TRBJ2-7, is EPEVTQTPSHQVTQMGQEVILRCVPISNHLYFYWYRQILGQKVEFLVSFYNNEISEKSEIFDDQFSVERPDGSNFTLKIRSTKLEDSAMYFCASSAGLGEQYFGPGTRLTVT.

The chain combines TRBV6-5 with TRBJ2-7; D is perhaps TRBD2 (7 bases). CDR1 is MNHEY, CDR2 SVGAGI, per germline. There are 15 residues in the CDR3. V was cut by 5 bases and J by 3 bases, with 17 bases left in between. CDR3 sequence: CASSNTKGGGYEQYF. In DNA, the CDR3 is TGTGCCAGCAGTAACACTAAAGGGGGGGGCTACGAGCAGTACTTC.

The rearrangement links TRBV4-2 to TRBJ1-2; 8 bases are shared with TRBD1. Germline lookup yields CDR1 LGHNA and CDR2 YNFKEQ. The V segment lost 0 bases and the J segment 4 bases; nucleotides outside the gene matches: 4. This CDR3 spans 15 amino acids. The CDR3 nucleotides are TGTGCCAGCAGCCAAGATTCAGGGGGCTTCTATGGCTACACCTTC. This sequence encodes CASSQDSGGFYGYTF.

The V call is TRBV7-3, the J call TRBJ1-1; D is perhaps TRBD1 (5 bases). From germline, CDR1 is SGHTA and CDR2 FQGTGA. The CDR3 is 13 amino acids. Trimming took off 2 bases at V and 3 bases at J, with 7 bases between the two ends. The CDR3 here is CASSLGGDTEAFF. The CDR3 DNA is TGTGCCAGCAGCTTAGGAGGGGACACTGAAGCTTTCTTT.

In its sample, this clone was seen a few times. The chain recombines TRBV28 with TRBJ1-2; 9 nucleotides line up with TRBD1. Germline V gene data show CDR1 as MDHEN and CDR2 as SYDVKM. The junction had 3 bases not matched to a gene; V was cut back by 3 bases and J by 7 bases. The CDR3 extends over 13 amino acids. The CDR3 DNA reads as TGTGCCAGCAGTTTTTGGGACAGGGTTGGCTACACCTTC. This codes for CASSFWDRVGYTF.

The V call is TRBV6-5, the J call TRBJ2-2; TRBD2 might be the D (6 bases). This CDR3 is built from 16 residues. The ends were cut back, 0 bases at V and 4 bases at J, with 12 bases in the middle. Germline CDR1 MNHEY, CDR2 SVGAGI. CDR3 in amino acids: CASSYSWDSGTGELFF. The CDR3 DNA reads as TGTGCCAGCAGTTACTCGTGGGACTCGGGCACCGGGGAGCTGTTTTTT.

In this sample, this clone turned up once. V is TRBV11-3 and J is TRBJ1-4; no clear D gene. Germline CDR1 is SGHNT and CDR2 is YENEEA. V lost 7 bases and J lost 2, with 5 bases in between. This CDR3 has 12 amino acids. CDR3 sequence reads: CASTRTNEKLFF. The CDR3 DNA reads TGTGCCAGCACGAGGACTAATGAAAAACTGTTTTTT. The whole variable domain, remainder taken from reference TRBV11-3 and TRBJ1-4, is EAGVVQSPRYKIIEKKQPVAFWCNPISGHNTLYWYLQNLGQGPELLIRYENEEAVDDSQLPKDRFSAERLKGVDSTLKIQPAELGDSAVYLCASTRTNEKLFFGSGTQLSVL.